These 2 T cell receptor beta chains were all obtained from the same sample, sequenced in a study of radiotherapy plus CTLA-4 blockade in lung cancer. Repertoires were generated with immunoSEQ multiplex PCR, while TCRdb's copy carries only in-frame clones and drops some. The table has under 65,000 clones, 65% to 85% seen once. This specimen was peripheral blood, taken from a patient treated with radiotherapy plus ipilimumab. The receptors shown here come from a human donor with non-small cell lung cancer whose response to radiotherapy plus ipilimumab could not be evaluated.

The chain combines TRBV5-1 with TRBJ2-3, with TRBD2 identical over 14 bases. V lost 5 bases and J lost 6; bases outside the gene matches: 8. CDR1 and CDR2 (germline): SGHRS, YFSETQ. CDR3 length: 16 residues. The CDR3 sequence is CASRFGTSGSEDTQYF. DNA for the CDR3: TGCGCCAGCAGATTTGGGACTAGCGGGAGTGAGGATACGCAGTATTTT.

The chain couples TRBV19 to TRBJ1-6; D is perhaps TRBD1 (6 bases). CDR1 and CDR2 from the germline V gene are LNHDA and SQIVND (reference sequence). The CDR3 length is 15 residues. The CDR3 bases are TGTGCGAGTTCTTCAGCGGCAGGGGATAATTCACCCCTCCACTTT. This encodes CASSSAAGDNSPLHF.